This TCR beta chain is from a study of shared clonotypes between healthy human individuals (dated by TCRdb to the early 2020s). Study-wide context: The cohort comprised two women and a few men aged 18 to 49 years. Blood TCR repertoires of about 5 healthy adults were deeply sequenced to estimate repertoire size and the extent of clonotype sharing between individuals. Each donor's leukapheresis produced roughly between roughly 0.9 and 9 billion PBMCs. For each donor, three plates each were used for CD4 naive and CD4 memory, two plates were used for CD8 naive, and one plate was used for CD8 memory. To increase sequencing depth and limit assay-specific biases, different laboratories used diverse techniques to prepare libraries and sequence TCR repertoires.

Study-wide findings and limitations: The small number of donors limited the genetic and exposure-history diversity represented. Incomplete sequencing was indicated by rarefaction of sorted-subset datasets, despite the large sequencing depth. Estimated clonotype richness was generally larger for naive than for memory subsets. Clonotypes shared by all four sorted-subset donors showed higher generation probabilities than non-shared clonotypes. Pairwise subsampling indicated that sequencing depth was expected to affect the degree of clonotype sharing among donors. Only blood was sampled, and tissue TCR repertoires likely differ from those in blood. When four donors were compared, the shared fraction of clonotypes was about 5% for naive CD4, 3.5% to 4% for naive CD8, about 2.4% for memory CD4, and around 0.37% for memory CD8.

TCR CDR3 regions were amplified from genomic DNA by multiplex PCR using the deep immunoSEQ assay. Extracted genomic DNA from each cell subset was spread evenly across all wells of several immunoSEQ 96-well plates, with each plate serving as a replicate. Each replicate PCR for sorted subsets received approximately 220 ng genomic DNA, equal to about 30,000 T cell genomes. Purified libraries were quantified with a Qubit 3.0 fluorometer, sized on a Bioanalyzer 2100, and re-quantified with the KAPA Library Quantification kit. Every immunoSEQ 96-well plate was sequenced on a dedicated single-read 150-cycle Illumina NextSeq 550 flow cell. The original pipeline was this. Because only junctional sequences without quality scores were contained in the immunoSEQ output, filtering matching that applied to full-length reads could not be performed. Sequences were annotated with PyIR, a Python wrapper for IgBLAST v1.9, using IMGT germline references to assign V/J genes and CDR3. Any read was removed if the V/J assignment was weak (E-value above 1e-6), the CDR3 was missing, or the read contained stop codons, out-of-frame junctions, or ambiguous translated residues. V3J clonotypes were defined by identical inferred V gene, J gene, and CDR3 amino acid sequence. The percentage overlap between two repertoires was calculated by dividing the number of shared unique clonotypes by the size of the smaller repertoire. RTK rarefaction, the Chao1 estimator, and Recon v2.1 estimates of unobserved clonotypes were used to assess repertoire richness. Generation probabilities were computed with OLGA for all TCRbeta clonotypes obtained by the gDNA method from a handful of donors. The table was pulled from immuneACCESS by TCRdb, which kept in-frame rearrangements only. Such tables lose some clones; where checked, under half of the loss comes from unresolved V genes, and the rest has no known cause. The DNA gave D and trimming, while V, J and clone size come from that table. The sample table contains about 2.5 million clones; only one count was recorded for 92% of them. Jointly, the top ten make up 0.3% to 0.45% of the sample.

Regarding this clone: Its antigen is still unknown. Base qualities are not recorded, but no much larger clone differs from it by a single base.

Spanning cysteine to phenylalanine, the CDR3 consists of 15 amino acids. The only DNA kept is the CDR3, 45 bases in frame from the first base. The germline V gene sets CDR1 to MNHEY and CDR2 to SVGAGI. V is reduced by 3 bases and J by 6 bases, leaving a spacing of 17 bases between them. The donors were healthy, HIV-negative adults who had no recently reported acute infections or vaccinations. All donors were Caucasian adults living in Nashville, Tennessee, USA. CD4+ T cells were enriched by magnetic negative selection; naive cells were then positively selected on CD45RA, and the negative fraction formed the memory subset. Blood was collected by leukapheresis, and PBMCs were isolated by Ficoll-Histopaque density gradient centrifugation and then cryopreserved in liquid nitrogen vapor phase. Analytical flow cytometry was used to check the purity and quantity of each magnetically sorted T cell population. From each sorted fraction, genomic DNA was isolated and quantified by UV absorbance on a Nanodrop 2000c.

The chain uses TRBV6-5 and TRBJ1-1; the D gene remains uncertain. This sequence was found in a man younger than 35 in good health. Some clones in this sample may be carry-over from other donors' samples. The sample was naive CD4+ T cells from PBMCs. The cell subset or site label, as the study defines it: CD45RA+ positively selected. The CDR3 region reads CASSYAPALAAEAFF. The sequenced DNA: TGTGCCAGCAGTTATGCCCCCGCCTTAGCCGCTGAAGCTTTCTTT.